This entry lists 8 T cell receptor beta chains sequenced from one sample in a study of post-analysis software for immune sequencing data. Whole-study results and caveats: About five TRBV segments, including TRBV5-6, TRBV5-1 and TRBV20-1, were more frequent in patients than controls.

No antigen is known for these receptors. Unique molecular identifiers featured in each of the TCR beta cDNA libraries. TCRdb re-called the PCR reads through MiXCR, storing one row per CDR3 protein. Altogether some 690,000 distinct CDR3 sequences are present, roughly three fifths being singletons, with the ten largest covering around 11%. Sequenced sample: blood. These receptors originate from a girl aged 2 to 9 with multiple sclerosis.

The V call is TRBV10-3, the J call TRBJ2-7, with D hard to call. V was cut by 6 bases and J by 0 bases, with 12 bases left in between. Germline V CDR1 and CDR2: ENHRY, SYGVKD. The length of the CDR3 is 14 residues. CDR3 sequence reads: CAISDSLISYEQYF. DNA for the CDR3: TGTGCCATCAGCGACTCCTTAATCTCCTACGAGCAGTACTTC.

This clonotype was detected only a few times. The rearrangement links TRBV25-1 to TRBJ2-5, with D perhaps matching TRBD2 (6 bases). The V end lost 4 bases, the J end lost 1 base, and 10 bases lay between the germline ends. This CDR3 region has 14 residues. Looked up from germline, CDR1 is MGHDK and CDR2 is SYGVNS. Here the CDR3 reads CASSALAVQETQYF. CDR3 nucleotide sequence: TGTGCCAGCAGTGCCTTAGCGGTCCAAGAGACCCAGTACTTC.

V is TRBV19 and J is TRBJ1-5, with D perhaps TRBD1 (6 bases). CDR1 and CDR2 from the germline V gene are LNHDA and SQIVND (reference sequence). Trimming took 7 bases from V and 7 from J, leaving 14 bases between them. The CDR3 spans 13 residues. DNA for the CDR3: TGTGCCAGTACAAAGGGGGGGGCCCAGCCCCAGCATTTT. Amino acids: CASTKGGAQPQHF.

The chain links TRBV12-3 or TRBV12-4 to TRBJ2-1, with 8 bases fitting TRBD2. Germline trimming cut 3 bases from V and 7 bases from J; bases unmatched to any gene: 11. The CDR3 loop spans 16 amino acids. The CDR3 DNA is TGTGCCAGCAGTTTTAGTATCGGGGGGGTATGGAATGAGCAGTTCTTC. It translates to CASSFSIGGVWNEQFF.

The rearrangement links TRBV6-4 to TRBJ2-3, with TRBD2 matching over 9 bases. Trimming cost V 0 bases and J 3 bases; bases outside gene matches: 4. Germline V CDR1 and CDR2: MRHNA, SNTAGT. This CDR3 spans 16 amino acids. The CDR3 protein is CASSDSFSGRTDTQYF. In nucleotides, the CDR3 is TGTGCCAGCAGTGACTCCTTTAGCGGGAGAACAGATACGCAGTATTTT.

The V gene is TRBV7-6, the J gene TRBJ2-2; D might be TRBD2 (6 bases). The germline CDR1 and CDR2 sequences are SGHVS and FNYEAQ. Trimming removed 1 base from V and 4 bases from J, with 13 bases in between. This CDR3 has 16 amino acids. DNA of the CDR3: TGTGCCAGCAGCTTAGGTGTAGCGGAGGGCACCGGGGAGCTGTTTTTT. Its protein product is CASSLGVAEGTGELFF. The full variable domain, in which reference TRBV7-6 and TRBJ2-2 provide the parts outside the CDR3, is GAGVSQSPRYKVTKRGQDVALRCDPISGHVSLYWYRQALGQGPEFLTYFNYEAQQDKSGLPNDRFSAERPEGSISTLTIQRTEQRDSAMYRCASSLGVAEGTGELFFGEGSRLTVL.

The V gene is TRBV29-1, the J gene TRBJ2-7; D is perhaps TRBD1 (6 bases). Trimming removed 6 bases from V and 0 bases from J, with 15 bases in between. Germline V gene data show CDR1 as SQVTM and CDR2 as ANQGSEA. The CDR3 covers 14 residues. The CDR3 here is CSVGGWGTSYEQYF. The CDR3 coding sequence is TGCAGCGTAGGGGGTTGGGGCACCTCCTACGAGCAGTACTTC.

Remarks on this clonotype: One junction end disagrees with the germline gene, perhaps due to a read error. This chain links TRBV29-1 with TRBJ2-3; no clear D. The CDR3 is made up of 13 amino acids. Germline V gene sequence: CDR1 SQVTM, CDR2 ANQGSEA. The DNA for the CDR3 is TGCAGCGTTGAACTGCCCCCAGAAGATGCGCAGTATTTT. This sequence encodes CSVELPPEDAQYF.